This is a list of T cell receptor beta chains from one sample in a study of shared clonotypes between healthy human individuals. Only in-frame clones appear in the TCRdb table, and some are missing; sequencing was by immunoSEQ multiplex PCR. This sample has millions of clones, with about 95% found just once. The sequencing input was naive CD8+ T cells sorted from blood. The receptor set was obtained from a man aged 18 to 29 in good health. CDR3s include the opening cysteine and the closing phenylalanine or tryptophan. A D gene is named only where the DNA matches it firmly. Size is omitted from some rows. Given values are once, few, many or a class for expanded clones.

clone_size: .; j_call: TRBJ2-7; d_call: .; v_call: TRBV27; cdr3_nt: TGTGCCAGCAGTCCCTCTTGGCCGACCTACGAGCAGTACTTC; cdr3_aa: CASSPSWPTYEQYF
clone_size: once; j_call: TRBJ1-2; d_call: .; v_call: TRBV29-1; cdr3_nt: TGCAGCGTTGAAGACAGGGTATATGGCTACACCTTC; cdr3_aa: CSVEDRVYGYTF
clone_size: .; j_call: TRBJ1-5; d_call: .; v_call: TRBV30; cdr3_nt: TGTGCCTGGAGTGTAAATGGGGGGGAGAATCAGCCCCAGCATTTT; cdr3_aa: CAWSVNGGENQPQHF
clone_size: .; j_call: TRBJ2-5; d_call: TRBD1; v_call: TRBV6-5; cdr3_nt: TGTGCCAGCAGTTCTAACAGGGGGCTTGAGACCCAGTACTTC; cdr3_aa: CASSSNRGLETQYF
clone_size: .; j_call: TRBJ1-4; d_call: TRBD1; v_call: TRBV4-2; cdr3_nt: TGTGCCAGCAGCCAAGATGGACAGGGTCGCGAAAAACTGTTTTTT; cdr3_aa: CASSQDGQGREKLFF
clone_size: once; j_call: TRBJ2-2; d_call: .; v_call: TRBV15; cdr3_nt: TGTGCCACCCTTACAGTTAACACCGGGGAGCTGTTTTTT; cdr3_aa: CATLTVNTGELFF
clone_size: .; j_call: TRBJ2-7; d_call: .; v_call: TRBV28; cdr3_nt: TGTGCCAGCAGTTTCGTTAGCATTCCCTACGAGCAGTACTTC; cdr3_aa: CASSFVSIPYEQYF
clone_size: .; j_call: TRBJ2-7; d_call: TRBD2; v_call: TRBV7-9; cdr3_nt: TGTGCCAGCAGCTGGAGCGGGACCTACGAGCAGTACTTC; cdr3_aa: CASSWSGTYEQYF
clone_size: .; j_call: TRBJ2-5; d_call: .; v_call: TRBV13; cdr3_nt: TGTGCCAGCGGACGAGGAGGAGAGACCCAGTACTTC; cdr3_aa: CASGRGGETQYF
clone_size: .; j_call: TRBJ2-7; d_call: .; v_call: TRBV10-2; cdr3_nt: TGCGCCAGCAGTGAGGGGGACAAGCAGTACTTC; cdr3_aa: CASSEGDKQYF
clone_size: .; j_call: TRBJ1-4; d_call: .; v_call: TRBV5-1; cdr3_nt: TGCGCCAGCAGCTTGGGAGAGACAGGCTATCGGCGTGAAAAACTGTTTTTT; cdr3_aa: CASSLGETGYRREKLFF
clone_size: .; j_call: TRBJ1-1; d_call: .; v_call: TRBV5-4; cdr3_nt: TGTGCCAGCAGCTTTCAGGGGAACACTGAAGCTTTCTTT; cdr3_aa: CASSFQGNTEAFF
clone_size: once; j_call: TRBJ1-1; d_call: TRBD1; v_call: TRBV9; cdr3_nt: TGTGCCAGCAGCGTAGCCCCGGGACAGGGGCGACCAAGTGACACTGAAGCTTTCTTT; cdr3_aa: CASSVAPGQGRPSDTEAFF
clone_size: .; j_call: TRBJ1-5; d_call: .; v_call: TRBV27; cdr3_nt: TGTGCCAGCAGTTTGACGGGTAGCAATCAGCCCCAGCATTTT; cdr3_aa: CASSLTGSNQPQHF
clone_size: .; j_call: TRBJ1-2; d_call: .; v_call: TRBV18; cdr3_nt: TGTGCCAGCTCACCACGTAGGTCGGGAGGTGATGGCTACACCTTC; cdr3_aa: CASSPRRSGGDGYTF
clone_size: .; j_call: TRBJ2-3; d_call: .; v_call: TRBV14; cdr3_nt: TGTGCCAGCAGCCAAGCCTGGGGGGGCACAGATACGCAGTATTTT; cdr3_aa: CASSQAWGGTDTQYF
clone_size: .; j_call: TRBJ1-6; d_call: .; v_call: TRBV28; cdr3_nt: TGTGCCAGCAGTATATCTCGGGGGGCGGCACCCCTCCACTTT; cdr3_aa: CASSISRGAAPLHF
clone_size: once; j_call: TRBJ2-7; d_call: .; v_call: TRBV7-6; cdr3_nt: TGTGCCAGCAGCTACGGACAGCCCTACGAGCAGTACTTC; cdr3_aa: CASSYGQPYEQYF